The 10 T cell receptor beta chains below were found in one sample sequenced in a study of shared clonotypes between healthy human individuals. Clones were sequenced by immunoSEQ multiplex PCR, and TCRdb holds only the in-frame ones, with some missing. This table holds about a million clones, under 80% found once. The specimen was memory CD4+ T cells sorted from blood. Subset in this sample: CD45RA-negative fraction. Every receptor here comes from a young man in good health.

The chain recombines TRBV4-3 with TRBJ2-1; TRBD1 might be the D (5 bases). The V end was cut by 1 base, the J end by 11 bases, with 18 bases between. This CDR3 has 15 amino acids. Germline V gives CDR1 LGHNA, CDR2 YSLEER. The CDR3 sequence: CASSQADTPAMKQFF. CDR3 DNA: TGCGCCAGCAGCCAAGCGGACACTCCGGCAATGAAGCAGTTCTTC.

A note on this clone: The junction departs from the called germline gene at one end, perhaps through a read error. The J gene is TRBJ2-2, the V gene TRBV7-7; D call uncertain. CDR1 and CDR2 (germline): SSHAT, FNYEAQ (reference sequence). The CDR3 length is 15 residues. The CDR3 spells CASSLGLGVTGELFF. The CDR3 DNA is TGTGCTAGCAGCTTAGGCCTAGGAGTCACCGGGGAGCTGTTTTTT.

A remark on this clone: This specimen includes other DNA sequences encoding the same CDR3. V is TRBV9 and J is TRBJ2-7, with D possibly being TRBD1 (7 bases). V lost 4 bases, J lost 0 bases, and 14 bases lay in between. The V gene's germline CDR1 is SGDLS and CDR2 YYNGEE. CDR3 size: 15 residues. CDR3 in DNA: TGTGCCAGCAGCACAGGGCAGGGGGGCTCCTACGAGCAGTACTTC. Encoded protein: CASSTGQGGSYEQYF.

This clone has a count of ten or more. The chain uses TRBV19 and TRBJ2-3; 10 bases are a match to TRBD1. Germline V lookup: CDR1 LNHDA, CDR2 SQIVND (reference sequence). The CDR3 has 15 amino acids. V lost 5 bases to trimming and J lost 5 bases; unmatched junction nucleotides: 7. This CDR3 reads CASSSTGGTLDTQYF. The CDR3 DNA reads as TGTGCCAGTAGTTCGACAGGGGGCACATTAGATACGCAGTATTTT.

The chain uses TRBV18 and TRBJ2-7; D gene unclear. V was shortened by 2 bases and J by 3 bases, with 8 bases between the two germline ends. This CDR3 region has 13 residues. The germline V gene has CDR1 KGHSH and CDR2 LQKENI. The CDR3 sequence: CASSPTTNYEQYF. CDR3 nucleotide sequence: TGTGCCAGCTCACCAACTACCAACTACGAGCAGTACTTC.

This clone was detected only a few times. The chain joins TRBV7-2 to TRBJ2-2; TRBD2 aligns across 12 bases. Losses at the gene ends were 5 bases for V and 6 bases for J; bases not matched to a gene: 7. Germline CDR1 reads SGHTA; CDR2 reads FQGNSA. The CDR3 is 16 amino acids. Here the CDR3 DNA reads TGTGCCAGCAGCGCACTAGCGGGAGGTTTCGCCGGGGAGCTGTTTTTT. Its protein is CASSALAGGFAGELFF.

Concerning this clone itself: Other DNA sequences in this sample translate to the same CDR3. V usage is TRBV18 and J usage is TRBJ2-5, with no clear D. The germline V gene has CDR1 KGHSH and CDR2 LQKENI. Trimming cost V 6 bases and J 2 bases, with 10 bases left between them. This CDR3 is built from 13 residues. The CDR3 coding sequence is TGTGCCAGCTCCCCGGGCGCGCAAGAGACCCAGTACTTC. Translating gives CASSPGAQETQYF.

The chain's CDR3 is CASSVTSGRAETQYF. The CDR3 DNA follows: TGCGCCAGCAGCGTAACTAGCGGGAGAGCAGAGACCCAGTACTTC. This chain connects TRBV5-1 to TRBJ2-5, with TRBD2 identical over 11 bases. The V segment lost 4 bases and the J segment 4 bases; nucleotides outside the gene matches: 6. CDR3 length equals 15 residues. From germline, CDR1 is SGHRS and CDR2 YFSETQ.

V usage is TRBV11-2 and J usage is TRBJ1-1; the match to TRBD1 covers 10 bases. J gave up 8 bases and V 5 bases, and 11 bases lay outside the gene matches. The CDR3 sequence is 15 residues long. Germline-derived CDR1 and CDR2 are SGHAT and FQNNGV. The CDR3 DNA is TGTGCCAGCAGCCCGGTGGACAGGGGGTGGGTCGAAGCTTTCTTT. Translating it yields CASSPVDRGWVEAFF. Based on the CDR3 plus reference TRBV11-2 and TRBJ1-1, the full variable domain is EAGVAQSPRYKIIEKRQSVAFWCNPISGHATLYWYQQILGQGPKLLIQFQNNGVVDDSQLPKDRFSAERLKGVDSTLKIQPAKLEDSAVYLCASSPVDRGWVEAFFGQGTRLTVV.

The chain combines TRBV5-1 with TRBJ2-5; 9 bases align to TRBD2. Unmatched junction bases numbered 10, after V lost 5 bases and J lost 5 bases. The CDR3 is 15 amino acids. Per the germline V gene, CDR1 is SGHRS and CDR2 is YFSETQ. DNA for the CDR3: TGCGCCAGCAGTTGGAACCCTAGCGGGAAGGAGACCCAGTACTTC. Translated, it gives CASSWNPSGKETQYF.